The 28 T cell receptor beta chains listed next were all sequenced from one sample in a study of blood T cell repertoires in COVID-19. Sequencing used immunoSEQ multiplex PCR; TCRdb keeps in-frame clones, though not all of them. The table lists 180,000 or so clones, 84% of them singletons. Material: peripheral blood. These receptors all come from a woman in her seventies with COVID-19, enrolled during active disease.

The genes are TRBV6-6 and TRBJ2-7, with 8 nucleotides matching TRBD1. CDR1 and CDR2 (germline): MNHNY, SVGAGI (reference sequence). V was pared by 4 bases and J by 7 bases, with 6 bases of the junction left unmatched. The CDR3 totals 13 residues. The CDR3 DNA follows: TGTGCCAGCAGTTTGTCCCGGGACAGGGAGCAGTACGTC. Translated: CASSLSRDREQYV.

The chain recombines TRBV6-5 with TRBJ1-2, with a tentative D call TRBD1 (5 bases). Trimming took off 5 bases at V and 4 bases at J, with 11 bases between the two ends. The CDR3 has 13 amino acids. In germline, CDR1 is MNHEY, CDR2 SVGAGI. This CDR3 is CASSRGLGYGYTF. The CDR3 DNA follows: TGTGCCAGCAGTCGGGGACTGGGCTATGGCTACACCTTC.

CDR3 residues: CAWSPQPGKTEAFF. In nucleotides, the CDR3 is TGTGCCTGGAGTCCCCAACCAGGGAAAACTGAAGCTTTCTTT. The chain is built from TRBV30 and TRBJ1-1; D might be TRBD1 (5 bases). The length of the CDR3 is 14 residues. V was cut by 2 bases and J by 5 bases, with 15 bases left in between. Germline V CDR1 and CDR2: GTSNPN, SVGIG (reference sequence).

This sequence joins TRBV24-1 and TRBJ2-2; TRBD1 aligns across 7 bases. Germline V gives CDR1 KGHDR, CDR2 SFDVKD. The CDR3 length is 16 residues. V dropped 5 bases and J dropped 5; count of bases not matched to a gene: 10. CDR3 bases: TGTGCCACCAGTGGCAGACAGGGAGCAAAAACCGGGGAGCTGTTTTTT. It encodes CATSGRQGAKTGELFF.

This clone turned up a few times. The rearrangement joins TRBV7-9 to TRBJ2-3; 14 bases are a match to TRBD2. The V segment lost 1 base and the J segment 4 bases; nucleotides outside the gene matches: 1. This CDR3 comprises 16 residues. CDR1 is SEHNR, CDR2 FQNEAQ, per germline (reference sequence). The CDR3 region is CASSLGTSGRSDTQYF. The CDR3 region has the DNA TGTGCCAGCAGCTTAGGGACTAGCGGGAGGTCAGATACGCAGTATTTT.

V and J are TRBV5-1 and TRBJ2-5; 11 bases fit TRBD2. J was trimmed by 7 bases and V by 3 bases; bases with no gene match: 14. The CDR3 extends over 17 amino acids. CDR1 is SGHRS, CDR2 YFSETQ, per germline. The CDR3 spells CASSSTSGRLSRVTQYF. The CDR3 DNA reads TGCGCCAGCAGCTCAACTAGCGGGAGATTGAGTCGGGTGACCCAGTACTTC.

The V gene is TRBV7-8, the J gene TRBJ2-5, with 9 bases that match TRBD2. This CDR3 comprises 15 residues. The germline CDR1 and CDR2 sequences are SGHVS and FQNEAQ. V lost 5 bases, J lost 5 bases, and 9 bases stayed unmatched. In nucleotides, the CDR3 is TGTGCCAGCAGCCTTAGACTAGCGGATAAGGAGACCCAGTACTTC. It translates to CASSLRLADKETQYF.

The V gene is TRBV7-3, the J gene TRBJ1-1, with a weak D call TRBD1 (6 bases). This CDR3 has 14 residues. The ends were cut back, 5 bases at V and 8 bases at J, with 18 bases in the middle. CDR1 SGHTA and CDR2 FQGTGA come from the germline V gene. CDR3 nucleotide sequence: TGTGCCAGCAGCCCCCAATACAGGGACCCGGAAGCTTTCTTT. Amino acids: CASSPQYRDPEAFF.

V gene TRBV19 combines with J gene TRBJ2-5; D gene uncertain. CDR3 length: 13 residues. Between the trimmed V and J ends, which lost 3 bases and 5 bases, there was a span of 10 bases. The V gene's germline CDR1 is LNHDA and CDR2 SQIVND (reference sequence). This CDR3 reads CASSISRSETQYF. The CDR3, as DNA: TGTGCCAGTAGTATTTCCCGGTCGGAGACCCAGTACTTC.

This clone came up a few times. In DNA, the CDR3 is TGTGCTAGTGGCAACCGGGACACCAATCAGCCCCAGCATTTT. The encoded protein is CASGNRDTNQPQHF. The rearrangement links TRBV12-5 to TRBJ1-5; D might be TRBD1 (6 bases). The CDR3 runs 14 residues. The V gene's germline CDR1 is LGHNT and CDR2 FRNRAP. Trimming cost V 6 bases and J 3 bases, with 12 bases left between them.

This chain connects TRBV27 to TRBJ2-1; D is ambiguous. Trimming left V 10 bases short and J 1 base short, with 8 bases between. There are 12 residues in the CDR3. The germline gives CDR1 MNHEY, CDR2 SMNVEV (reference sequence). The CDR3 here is CATSSSYNEQFF. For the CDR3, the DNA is TGTGCCACGTCTAGTTCCTACAATGAGCAGTTCTTC.

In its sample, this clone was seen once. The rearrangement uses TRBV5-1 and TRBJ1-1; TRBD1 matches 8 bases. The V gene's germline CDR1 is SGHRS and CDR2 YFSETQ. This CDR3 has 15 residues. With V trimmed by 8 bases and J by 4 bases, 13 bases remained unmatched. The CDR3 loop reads CASGQGILGSTEAFF. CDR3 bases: TGCGCCAGTGGACAGGGAATACTGGGGAGCACTGAAGCTTTCTTT.

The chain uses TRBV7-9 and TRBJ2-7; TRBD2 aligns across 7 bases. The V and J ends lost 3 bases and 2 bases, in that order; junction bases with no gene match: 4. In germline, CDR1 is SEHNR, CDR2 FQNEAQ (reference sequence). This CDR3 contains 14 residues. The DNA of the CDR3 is TGTGCCAGCAGCTTGGGAGGGAGTGCCTACGAGCAGTACTTC. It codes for CASSLGGSAYEQYF.

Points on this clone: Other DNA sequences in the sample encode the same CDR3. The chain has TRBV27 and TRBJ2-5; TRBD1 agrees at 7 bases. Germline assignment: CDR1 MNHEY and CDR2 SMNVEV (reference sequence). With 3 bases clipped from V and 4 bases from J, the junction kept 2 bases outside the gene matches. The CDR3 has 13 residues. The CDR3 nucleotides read TGTGCCAGCAGTTTCAGGGGGAGAGAGACCCAGTACTTC. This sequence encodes CASSFRGRETQYF.

CDR3 protein: CASTIRRRYTEAFF. CDR3 nucleotides: TGTGCCAGCACTATAAGGAGGAGGTACACTGAAGCTTTCTTT. This chain links TRBV28 with TRBJ1-1; D gene ambiguous. CDR3 length: 14 residues. V lost 7 bases and J lost 3, with 15 bases in between. Looked up from germline, CDR1 is MDHEN and CDR2 is SYDVKM.

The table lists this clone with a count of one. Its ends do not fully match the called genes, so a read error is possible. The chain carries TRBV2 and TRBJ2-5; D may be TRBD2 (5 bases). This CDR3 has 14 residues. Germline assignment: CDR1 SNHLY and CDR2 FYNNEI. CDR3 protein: CASSEGTHQDTQYF. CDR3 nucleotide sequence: TGTGCCAGCAGTGAAGGGACTCACCAAGATACCCAGTACTTC.

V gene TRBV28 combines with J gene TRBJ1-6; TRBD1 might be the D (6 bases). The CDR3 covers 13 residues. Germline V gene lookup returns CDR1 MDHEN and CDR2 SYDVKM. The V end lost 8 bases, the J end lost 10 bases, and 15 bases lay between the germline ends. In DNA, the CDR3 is TGTGCCAGCTCCGGGGGGCTGGGATCACCCCTCCACTTT. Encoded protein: CASSGGLGSPLHF.

CDR3 loop: CASSLPLTGGRPTQYF. In DNA, the CDR3 is TGCGCCAGCAGCTTGCCCCTTACGGGGGGCCGGCCAACCCAGTACTTC. V is TRBV5-1 and J is TRBJ2-5, with D perhaps matching TRBD2 (7 bases). Deletions cut 1 base from V and 8 bases from J, with 21 bases between. CDR3 length: 16 residues. Germline loops: CDR1 SGHRS, CDR2 YFSETQ.

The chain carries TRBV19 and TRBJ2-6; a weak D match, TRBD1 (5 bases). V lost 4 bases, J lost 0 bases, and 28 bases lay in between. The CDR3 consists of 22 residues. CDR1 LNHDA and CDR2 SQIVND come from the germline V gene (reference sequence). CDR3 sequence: CASSSQSAAGWTFSSGANVLTF. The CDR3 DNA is TGTGCCAGTAGTAGTCAATCGGCGGCAGGGTGGACGTTTAGCTCTGGGGCCAACGTCCTGACTTTC.

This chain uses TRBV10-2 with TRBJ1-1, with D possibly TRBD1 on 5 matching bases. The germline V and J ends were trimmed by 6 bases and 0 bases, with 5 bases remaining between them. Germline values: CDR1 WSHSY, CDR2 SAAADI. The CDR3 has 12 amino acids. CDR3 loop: CASRQVNTEAFF. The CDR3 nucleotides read TGCGCCAGCAGACAGGTGAACACTGAAGCTTTCTTT.

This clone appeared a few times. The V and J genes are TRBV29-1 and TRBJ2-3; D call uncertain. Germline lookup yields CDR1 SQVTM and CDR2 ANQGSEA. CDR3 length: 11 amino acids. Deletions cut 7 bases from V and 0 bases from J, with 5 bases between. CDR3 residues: CSASSTDTQYF. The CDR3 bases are TGCAGCGCTTCTAGCACAGATACGCAGTATTTT.

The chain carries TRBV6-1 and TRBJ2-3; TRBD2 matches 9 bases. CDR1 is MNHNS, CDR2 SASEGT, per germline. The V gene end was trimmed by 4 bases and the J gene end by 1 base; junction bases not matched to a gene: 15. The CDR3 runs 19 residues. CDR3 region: CASSGPLAGGPFGTDTQYF. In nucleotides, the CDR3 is TGTGCCAGCAGTGGCCCTTTGGCGGGGGGGCCATTCGGCACAGATACGCAGTATTTT.

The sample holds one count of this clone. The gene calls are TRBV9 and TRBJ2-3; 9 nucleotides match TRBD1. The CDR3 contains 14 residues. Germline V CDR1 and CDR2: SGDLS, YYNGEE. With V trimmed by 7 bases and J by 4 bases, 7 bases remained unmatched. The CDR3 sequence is CASGGQGLADTQYF. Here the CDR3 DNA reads TGTGCCAGCGGGGGACAGGGTCTTGCAGATACGCAGTATTTT.

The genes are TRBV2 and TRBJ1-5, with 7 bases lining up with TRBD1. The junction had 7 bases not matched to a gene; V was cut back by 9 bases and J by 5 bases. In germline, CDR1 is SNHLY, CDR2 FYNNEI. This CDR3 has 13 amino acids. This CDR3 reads CASTGEEDQPQHF. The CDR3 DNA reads TGTGCCAGTACAGGGGAAGAGGATCAGCCCCAGCATTTT.

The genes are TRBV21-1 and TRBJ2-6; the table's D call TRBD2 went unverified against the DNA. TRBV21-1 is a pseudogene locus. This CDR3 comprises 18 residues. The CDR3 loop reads CASSKFVFFLSGANVLTF. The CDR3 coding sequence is TGTGCCAGCAGCAAGTTCGTCTTCTTTCTCTCTGGGGCCAACGTCCTGACTTTC.

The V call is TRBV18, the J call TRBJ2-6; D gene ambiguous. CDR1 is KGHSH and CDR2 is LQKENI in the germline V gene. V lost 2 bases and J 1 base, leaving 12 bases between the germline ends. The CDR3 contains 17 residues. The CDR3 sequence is CASSPVPGFSGANVLTF. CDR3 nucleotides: TGTGCCAGCTCACCAGTCCCAGGATTTTCTGGGGCCAACGTCCTGACTTTC.

The CDR3 sequence: CSAARDVGDTQYF. As DNA, the CDR3 is TGCAGCGCCGCTCGGGATGTGGGAGATACGCAGTATTTT. The genes are TRBV29-1 and TRBJ2-3; tentative D call: TRBD2 (5 bases). With 7 bases removed from V and 5 bases from J, the gap between germline ends came to 16 bases. This CDR3 comprises 13 residues. The germline gives CDR1 SQVTM, CDR2 ANQGSEA.

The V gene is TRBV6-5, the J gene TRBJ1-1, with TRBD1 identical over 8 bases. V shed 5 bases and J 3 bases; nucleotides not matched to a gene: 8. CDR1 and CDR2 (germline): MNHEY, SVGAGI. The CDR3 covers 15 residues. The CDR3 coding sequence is TGTGCCAGCAGTACCGTCAGGGGGCATGACACTGAAGCTTTCTTT. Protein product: CASSTVRGHDTEAFF.